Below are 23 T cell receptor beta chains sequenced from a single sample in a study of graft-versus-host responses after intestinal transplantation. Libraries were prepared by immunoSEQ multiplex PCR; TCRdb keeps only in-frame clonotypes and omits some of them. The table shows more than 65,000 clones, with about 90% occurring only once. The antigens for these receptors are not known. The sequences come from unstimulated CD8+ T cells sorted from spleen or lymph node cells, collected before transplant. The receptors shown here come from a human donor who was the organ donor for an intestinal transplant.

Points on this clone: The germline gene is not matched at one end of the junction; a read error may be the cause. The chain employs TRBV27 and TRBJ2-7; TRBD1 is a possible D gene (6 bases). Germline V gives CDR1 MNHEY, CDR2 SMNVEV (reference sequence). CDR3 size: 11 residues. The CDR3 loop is CASSFQGRIVF. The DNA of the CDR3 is TGTGCCAGCAGTTTTCAGGGGCGTATAGTCTTC.

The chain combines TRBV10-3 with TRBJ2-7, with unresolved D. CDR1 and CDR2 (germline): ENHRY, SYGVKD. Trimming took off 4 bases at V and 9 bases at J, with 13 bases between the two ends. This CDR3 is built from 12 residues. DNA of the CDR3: TGTGCCATCAGTGGCTGGCTCGATGTGCAGTACTTC. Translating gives CAISGWLDVQYF.

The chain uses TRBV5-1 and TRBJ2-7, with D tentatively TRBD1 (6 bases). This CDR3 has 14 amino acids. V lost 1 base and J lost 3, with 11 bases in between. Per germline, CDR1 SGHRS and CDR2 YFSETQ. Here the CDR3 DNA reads TGCGCCAGCAGCTTGAACAGGGATTACTACGAGCAGTACTTC. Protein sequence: CASSLNRDYYEQYF. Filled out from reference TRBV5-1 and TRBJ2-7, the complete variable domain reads KAGVTQTPRYLIKTRGQQVTLSCSPISGHRSVSWYQQTPGQGLQFLFEYFSETQRNKGNFPGRFSGRQFSNSRSEMNVSTLELGDSALYLCASSLNRDYYEQYFGPGTRLTVT.

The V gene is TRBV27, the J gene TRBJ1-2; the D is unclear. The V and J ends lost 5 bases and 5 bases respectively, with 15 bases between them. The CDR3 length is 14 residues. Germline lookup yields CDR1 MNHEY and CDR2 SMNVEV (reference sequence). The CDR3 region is CASSPRSRYYGYTF. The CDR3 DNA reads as TGTGCCAGCAGTCCCCGGTCGAGGTATTATGGCTACACCTTC.

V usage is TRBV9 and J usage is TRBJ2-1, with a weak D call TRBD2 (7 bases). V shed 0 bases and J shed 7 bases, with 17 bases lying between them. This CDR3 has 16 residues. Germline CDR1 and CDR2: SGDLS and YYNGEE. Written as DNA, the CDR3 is TGTGCCAGCAGCGTAGCCGTGGGGGGGGCGAGAAATGAGCAGTTCTTC. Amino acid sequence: CASSVAVGGARNEQFF.

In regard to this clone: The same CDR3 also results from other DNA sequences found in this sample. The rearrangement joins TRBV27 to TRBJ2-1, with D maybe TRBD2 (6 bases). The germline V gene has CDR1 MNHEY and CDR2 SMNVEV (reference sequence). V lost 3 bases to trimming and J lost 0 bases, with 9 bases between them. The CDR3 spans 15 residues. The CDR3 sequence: CASSFGGSSYNEQFF. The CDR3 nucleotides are TGTGCCAGCAGTTTTGGGGGGAGCTCCTACAATGAGCAGTTCTTC.

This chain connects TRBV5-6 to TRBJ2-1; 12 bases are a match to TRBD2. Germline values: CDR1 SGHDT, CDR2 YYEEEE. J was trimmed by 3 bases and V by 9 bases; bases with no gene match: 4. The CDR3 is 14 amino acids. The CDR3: CAISSGGDYNEQFF. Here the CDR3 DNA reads TGTGCCATTTCTAGCGGGGGGGACTACAATGAGCAGTTCTTC.

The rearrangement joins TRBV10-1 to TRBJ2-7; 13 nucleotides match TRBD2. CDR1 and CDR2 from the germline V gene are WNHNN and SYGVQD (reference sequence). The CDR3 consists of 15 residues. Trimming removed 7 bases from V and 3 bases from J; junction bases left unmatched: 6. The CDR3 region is CASTSGTSGDYEQYF. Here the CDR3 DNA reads TGCGCCAGCACCTCCGGGACTAGCGGGGACTACGAGCAGTACTTC.

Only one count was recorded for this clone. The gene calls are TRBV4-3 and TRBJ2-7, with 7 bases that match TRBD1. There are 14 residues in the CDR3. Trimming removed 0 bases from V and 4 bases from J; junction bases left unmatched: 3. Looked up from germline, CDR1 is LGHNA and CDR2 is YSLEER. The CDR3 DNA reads TGCGCCAGCAGCCAAGATTACAGGGGTTACGAGCAGTACTTC. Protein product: CASSQDYRGYEQYF.

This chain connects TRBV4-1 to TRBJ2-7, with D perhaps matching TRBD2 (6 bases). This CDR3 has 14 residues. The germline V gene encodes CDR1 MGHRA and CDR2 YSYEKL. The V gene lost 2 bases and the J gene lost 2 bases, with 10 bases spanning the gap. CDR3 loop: CASSQRDWAYEQYF. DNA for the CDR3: TGCGCCAGCAGCCAACGGGACTGGGCCTACGAGCAGTACTTC.

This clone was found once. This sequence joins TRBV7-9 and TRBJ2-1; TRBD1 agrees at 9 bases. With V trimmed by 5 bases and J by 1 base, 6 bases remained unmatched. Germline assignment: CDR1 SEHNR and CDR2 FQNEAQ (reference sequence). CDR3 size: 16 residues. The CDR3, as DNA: TGTGCCAGCAGCCACCCGGGACAGGGTTCCTACAATGAGCAGTTCTTC. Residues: CASSHPGQGSYNEQFF.

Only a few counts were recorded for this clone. CDR3 nucleotides: TGTGCCAGCAGATCAACTCCTAGCTCTGGAAACACCATATATTTT. Amino acids: CASRSTPSSGNTIYF. The chain employs TRBV27 and TRBJ1-3, with no clear D. This CDR3 spans 15 amino acids. V lost 6 bases to trimming and J lost 0 bases, with 12 bases between them. Germline V gene sequence: CDR1 MNHEY, CDR2 SMNVEV (reference sequence).

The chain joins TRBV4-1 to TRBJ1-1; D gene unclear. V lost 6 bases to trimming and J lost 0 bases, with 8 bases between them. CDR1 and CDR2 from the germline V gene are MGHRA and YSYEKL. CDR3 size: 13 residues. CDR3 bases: TGCGCCAGCAGGGGAGGGATGAACACTGAAGCTTTCTTT. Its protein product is CASRGGMNTEAFF.

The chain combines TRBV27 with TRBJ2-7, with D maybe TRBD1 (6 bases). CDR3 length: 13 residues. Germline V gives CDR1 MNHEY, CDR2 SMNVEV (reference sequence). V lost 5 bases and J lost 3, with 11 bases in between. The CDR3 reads CASSLLDSYEQYF. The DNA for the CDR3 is TGTGCCAGCAGTCTCCTGGACAGCTACGAGCAGTACTTC.

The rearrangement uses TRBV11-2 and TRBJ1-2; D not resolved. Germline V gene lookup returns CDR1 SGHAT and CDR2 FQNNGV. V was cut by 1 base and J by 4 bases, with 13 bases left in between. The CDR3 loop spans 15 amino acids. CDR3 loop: CASSLGYYNPYGYTF. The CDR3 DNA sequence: TGTGCCAGCAGCTTAGGGTACTACAACCCCTATGGCTACACCTTC.

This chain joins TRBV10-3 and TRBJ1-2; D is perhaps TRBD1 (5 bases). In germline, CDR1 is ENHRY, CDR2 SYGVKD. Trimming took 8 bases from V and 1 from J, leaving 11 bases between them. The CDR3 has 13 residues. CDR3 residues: CAIRSTDNYGYTF. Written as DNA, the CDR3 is TGTGCCATCCGTTCGACAGATAACTATGGCTACACCTTC.

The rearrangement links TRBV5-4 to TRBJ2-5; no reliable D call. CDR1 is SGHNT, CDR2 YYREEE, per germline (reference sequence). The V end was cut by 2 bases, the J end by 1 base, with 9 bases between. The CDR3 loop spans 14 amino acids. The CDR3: CASSLTFGQETQYF. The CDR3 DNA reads TGTGCCAGCAGCTTAACTTTCGGCCAAGAGACCCAGTACTTC.

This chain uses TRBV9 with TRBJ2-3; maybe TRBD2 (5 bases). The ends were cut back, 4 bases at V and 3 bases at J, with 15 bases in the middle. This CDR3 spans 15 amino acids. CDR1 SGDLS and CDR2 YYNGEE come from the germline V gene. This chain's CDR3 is CASSSPGGRTDTQYF. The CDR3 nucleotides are TGTGCCAGCAGCTCCCCAGGAGGTCGTACAGATACGCAGTATTTT. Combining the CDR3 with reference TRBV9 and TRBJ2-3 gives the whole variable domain DSGVTQTPKHLITATGQRVTLRCSPRSGDLSVYWYQQSLDQGLQFLIQYYNGEERAKGNILERFSAQQFPDLHSELNLSSLELGDSALYFCASSSPGGRTDTQYFGPGTRLTVL.

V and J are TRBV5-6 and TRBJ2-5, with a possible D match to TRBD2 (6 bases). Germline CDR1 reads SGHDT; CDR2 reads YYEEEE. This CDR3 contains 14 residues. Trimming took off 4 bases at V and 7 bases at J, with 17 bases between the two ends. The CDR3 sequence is CASSPLGGTLTQYF. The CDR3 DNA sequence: TGTGCCAGCAGCCCCCTCGGCGGGACGTTGACCCAGTACTTC.

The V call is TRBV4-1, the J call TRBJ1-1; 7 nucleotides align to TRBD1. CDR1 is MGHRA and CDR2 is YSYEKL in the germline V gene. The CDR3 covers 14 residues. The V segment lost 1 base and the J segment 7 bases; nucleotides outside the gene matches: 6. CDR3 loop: CASSQVTGNDEAFF. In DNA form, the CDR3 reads TGCGCCAGCAGCCAAGTGACAGGGAACGATGAAGCTTTCTTT.

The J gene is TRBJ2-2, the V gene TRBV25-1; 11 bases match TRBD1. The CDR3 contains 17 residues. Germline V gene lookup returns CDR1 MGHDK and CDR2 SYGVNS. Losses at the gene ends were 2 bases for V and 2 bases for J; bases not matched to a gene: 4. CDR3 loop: CASSEPGQGDNTGELFF. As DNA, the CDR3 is TGTGCCAGCAGTGAACCGGGACAGGGGGACAACACCGGGGAGCTGTTTTTT.

The CDR3 sequence: CAWSLPTDTQYF. The CDR3 DNA reads as TGTGCCTGGAGTCTCCCCACAGATACGCAGTATTTT. This chain uses TRBV30 with TRBJ2-3; no reliable D call. In germline, CDR1 is GTSNPN, CDR2 SVGIG (reference sequence). The CDR3 consists of 12 residues. V lost 2 bases, J lost 2 bases, and 5 bases lay in between.

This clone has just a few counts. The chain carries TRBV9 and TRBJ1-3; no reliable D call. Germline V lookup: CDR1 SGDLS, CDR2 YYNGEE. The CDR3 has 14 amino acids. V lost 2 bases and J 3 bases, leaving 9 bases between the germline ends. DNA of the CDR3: TGTGCCAGCAGCGTCGAGGGCTATGGAAACACCATATATTTT. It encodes CASSVEGYGNTIYF.